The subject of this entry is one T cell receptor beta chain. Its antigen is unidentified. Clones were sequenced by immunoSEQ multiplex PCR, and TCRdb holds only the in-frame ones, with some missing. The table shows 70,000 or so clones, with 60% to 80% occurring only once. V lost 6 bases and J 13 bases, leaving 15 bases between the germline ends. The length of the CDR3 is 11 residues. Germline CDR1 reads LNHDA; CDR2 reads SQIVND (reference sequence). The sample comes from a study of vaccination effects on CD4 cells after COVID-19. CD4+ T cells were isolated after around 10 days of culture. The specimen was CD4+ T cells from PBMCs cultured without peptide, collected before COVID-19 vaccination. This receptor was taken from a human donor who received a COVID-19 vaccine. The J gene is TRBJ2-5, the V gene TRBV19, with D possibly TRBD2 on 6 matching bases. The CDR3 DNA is TGTGCCAGTAGCTCCGGGACTTTCCCGTACTTC. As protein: CASSSGTFPYF. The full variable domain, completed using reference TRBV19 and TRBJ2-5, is DGGITQSPKYLFRKEGQNVTLSCEQNLNHDAMYWYRQDPGQGLRLIYYSQIVNDFQKGDIAEGYSVSREKKESFPLTVTSAQKNPTAFYLCASSSGTFPYFGPGTRLLVL.